Included here is one TCR beta chain sequence, with context. What it binds is unknown. RNA extraction and reverse transcription yielded cDNA as sequencing template. The data were produced by immunoSEQ multiplex PCR, yet TCRdb's version contains in-frame clones alone and is incomplete. Of 150,000 to 200,000 clones listed, less than 70% were seen once; the top ten hold 1.3%. The record originates from a study of CD8+ T cells in alopecia areata. Study results and limitations: Possibly as an HLA-related effect, TCR sharing across patients appeared less clear than in mice. Scalp and blood samples kept many expanded lesional clones throughout tofacitinib.

The treatment: oral pan-JAK inhibitor, 5-10 mg twice daily. The researchers isolated CD4+ and CD8+ T cells from PBMCs by sorting. The sequencing used CD4+ T cells sorted from blood, collected around week 50, from a patient treated with tofacitinib. The receptor was isolated from a human donor with alopecia areata.

CDR3 in DNA: TGCGCCAGCAGCTTGGAGGCTAGCGGGGTTATACAAGAGACCCAGTACTTC. Translation: CASSLEASGVIQETQYF. The J gene is TRBJ2-5, the V gene TRBV5-1, with 9 bases aligning to TRBD2. Germline CDR1 and CDR2: SGHRS and YFSETQ. This CDR3 contains 17 residues. Unmatched junction bases numbered 8, after V lost 0 bases and J lost 2 bases.